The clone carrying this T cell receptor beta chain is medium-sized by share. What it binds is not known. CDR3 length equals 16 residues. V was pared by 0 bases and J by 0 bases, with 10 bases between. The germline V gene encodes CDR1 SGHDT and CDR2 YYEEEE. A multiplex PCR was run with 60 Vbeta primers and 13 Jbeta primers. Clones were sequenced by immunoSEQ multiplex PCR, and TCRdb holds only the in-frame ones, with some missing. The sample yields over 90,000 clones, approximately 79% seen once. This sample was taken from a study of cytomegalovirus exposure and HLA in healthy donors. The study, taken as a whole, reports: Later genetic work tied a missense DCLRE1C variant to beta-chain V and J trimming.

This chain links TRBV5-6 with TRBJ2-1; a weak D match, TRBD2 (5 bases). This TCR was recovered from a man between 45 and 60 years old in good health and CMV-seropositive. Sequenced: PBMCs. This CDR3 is CASSLGTGSSYNEQFF. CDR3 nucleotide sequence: TGTGCCAGCAGCTTGGGGACGGGGAGCTCCTACAATGAGCAGTTCTTC.